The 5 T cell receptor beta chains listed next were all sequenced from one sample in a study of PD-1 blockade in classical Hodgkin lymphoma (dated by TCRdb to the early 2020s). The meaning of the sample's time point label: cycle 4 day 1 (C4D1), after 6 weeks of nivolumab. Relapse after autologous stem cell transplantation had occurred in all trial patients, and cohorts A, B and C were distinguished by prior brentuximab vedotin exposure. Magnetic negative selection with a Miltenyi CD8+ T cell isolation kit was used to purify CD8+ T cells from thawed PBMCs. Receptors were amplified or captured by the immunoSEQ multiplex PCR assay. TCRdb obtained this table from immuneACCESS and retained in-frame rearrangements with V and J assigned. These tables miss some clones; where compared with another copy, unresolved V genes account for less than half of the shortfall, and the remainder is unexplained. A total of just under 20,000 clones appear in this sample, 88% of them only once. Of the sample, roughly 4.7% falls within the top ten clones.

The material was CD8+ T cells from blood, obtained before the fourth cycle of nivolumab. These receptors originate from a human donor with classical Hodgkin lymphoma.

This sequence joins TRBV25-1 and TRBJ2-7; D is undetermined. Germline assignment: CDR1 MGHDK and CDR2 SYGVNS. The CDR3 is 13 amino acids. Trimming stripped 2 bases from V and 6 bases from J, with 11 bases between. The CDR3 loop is CASSEVGAFEQYF. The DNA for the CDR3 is TGTGCCAGCAGTGAAGTGGGCGCGTTCGAGCAGTACTTC.

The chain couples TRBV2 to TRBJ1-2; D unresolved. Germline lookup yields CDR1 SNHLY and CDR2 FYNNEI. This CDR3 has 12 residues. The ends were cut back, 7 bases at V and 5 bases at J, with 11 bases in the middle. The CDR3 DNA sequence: TGTGCCAGCATTGAGGGTAGTTATGGCTACACCTTC. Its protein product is CASIEGSYGYTF.

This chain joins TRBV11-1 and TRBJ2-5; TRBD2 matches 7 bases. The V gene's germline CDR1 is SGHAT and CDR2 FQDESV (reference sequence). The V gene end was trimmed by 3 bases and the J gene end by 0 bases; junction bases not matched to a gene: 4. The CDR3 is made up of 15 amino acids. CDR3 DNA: TGTGCCAGCAGCTTCAGTGGGACTAACCAAGAGACCCAGTACTTC. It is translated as CASSFSGTNQETQYF.

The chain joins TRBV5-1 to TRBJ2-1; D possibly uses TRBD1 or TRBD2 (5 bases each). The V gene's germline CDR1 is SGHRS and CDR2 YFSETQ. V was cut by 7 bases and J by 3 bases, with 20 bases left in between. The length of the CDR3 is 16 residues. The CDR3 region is CASHGTEALLYNEQFF. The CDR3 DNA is TGCGCCAGCCACGGGACGGAGGCTCTACTCTACAATGAGCAGTTCTTC.

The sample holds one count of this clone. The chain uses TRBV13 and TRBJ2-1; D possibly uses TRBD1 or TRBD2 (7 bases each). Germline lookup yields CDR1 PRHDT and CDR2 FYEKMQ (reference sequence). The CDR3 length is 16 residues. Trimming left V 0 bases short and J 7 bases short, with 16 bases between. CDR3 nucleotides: TGTGCCAGCAGCTTAGGCCGTAGACAGGGAGGGAATGAGCAGTTCTTC. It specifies CASSLGRRQGGNEQFF.